Shown below are 28 T cell receptor beta chains from a single sample sequenced in a study of blood T cells in healthy people across ages. Sample-barcoded 5' priming and a J-beta primer mix drove a second PCR of about 7 to 11 cycles. Each CDR3 protein is one row after TCRdb ran MiXCR on the 5' RACE reads. The top ten hold around 21% of the sample, which has around 790,000 distinct CDR3 sequences, roughly 44% seen once. Sequenced input: blood. These receptors came from a man in his sixties in good health.

This clonotype was observed a few times. This sequence joins TRBV5-1 and TRBJ2-7; D gene uncertain. In germline, CDR1 is SGHRS, CDR2 YFSETQ. The CDR3 extends over 16 amino acids. V was shortened by 0 bases and J by 0 bases, with 13 bases between the two germline ends. The CDR3 sequence: CASSLDSWLNSYEQYF. DNA for the CDR3: TGCGCCAGCAGCTTGGATTCGTGGCTCAACTCCTACGAGCAGTACTTC. Full variable domain (rest looked up from reference TRBV5-1 and TRBJ2-7): KAGVTQTPRYLIKTRGQQVTLSCSPISGHRSVSWYQQTPGQGLQFLFEYFSETQRNKGNFPGRFSGRQFSNSRSEMNVSTLELGDSALYLCASSLDSWLNSYEQYFGPGTRLTVT.

A few counts support this clonotype. The chain has TRBV5-1 and TRBJ2-7, with a possible D match to TRBD1 (5 bases). The CDR3 has 15 residues. The V and J ends lost 0 bases and 3 bases respectively, with 13 bases between them. CDR1 and CDR2 from the germline V gene are SGHRS and YFSETQ. This chain's CDR3 is CASSLAQGRYYEQYF. CDR3 coding DNA: TGCGCCAGCAGCTTGGCCCAGGGAAGATACTACGAGCAGTACTTC.

This clonotype has a handful of counts. The CDR3 DNA reads as TGCGCCAGCAGCCAAGTTGGGACAGCGGGCTACGAGCAGTACTTC. This gives the protein CASSQVGTAGYEQYF. This chain joins TRBV4-1 and TRBJ2-7; perhaps TRBD1 as D (7 bases). V lost 1 base to trimming and J lost 3 bases, with 13 bases between them. The germline CDR1 and CDR2 sequences are MGHRA and YSYEKL. The CDR3 sequence is 15 residues long.

This clonotype was seen a few times. The V gene is TRBV15, the J gene TRBJ1-1; D is uncertain. V was trimmed by 4 bases and J by 7 bases, leaving 19 bases between them. The length of the CDR3 is 15 residues. Germline values: CDR1 LNHNV, CDR2 YYDKDF (reference sequence). This chain's CDR3 is CATSTKRVGGREAFF. Here the CDR3 DNA reads TGTGCCACCAGCACTAAGAGGGTAGGAGGCCGTGAAGCTTTCTTT. Drawing the rest from reference TRBV15 and TRBJ1-1, the complete variable domain is DAMVIQNPRYQVTQFGKPVTLSCSQTLNHNVMYWYQQKSSQAPKLLFHYYDKDFNNEADTPDNFQSRRPNTSFCFLDIRSPGLGDTAMYLCATSTKRVGGREAFFGQGTRLTVV.

The V and J genes are TRBV7-9 and TRBJ2-5, with TRBD2 matching over 8 bases. The CDR3 runs to 14 residues. Germline CDR1 reads SEHNR; CDR2 reads FQNEAQ (reference sequence). Trimming at V came to 5 bases and at J to 3 bases, leaving 5 bases not matched to a gene. CDR3 bases: TGTGCCAGCAGCCCAGAGACTAGCGAAGAGACCCAGTACTTC. Translated, it gives CASSPETSEETQYF. Together with reference TRBV7-9 and TRBJ2-5, the CDR3 gives the full variable domain: DTGVSQNPRHKITKRGQNVTFRCDPISEHNRLYWYRQTLGQGPEFLTYFQNEAQLEKSRLLSDRFSAERPKGSFSTLEIQRTEQGDSAMYLCASSPETSEETQYFGPGTRLLVL.

This clonotype was seen at least ten times. This may be a read error, as it is one base from a much larger clone. The V gene is TRBV7-9, the J gene TRBJ2-3; D remains ambiguous. CDR1 and CDR2 from the germline V gene are SEHNR and FQNEAQ (reference sequence). This CDR3 is 14 amino acids long. CDR3 sequence: CASSVAIRTDTQYF. CDR3 in DNA: TGTGCCAGCAGCGTAGCTATAAGGACAGATACGCAGTATTTT.

The chain combines TRBV18 with TRBJ2-5; D tentatively reads TRBD1 or TRBD2 (6 bases each). The V end was cut by 4 bases, the J end by 4 bases, with 16 bases between. The germline CDR1 and CDR2 sequences are KGHSH and LQKENI. The CDR3 runs to 15 residues. CDR3 nucleotides: TGTGCCAGCTCACTCCTAGCGACAGGAGGAGAGACCCAGTACTTC. Translating it yields CASSLLATGGETQYF.

This rearrangement joins TRBV4-3 to TRBJ2-3; D call uncertain. This CDR3 has 13 residues. Germline V CDR1 and CDR2: LGHNA, YSLEER. V lost 1 base and J 4 bases, leaving 6 bases between the germline ends. CDR3 sequence (DNA): TGCGCCAGCAGCCAAGCTGTGGCAGATACGCAGTATTTT. Translation: CASSQAVADTQYF.

The V gene is TRBV24-1, the J gene TRBJ2-3; TRBD2 aligns across 9 bases. This CDR3 has 18 amino acids. Germline V gene sequence: CDR1 KGHDR, CDR2 SFDVKD. V gave up 8 bases and J gave up 2 bases; unmatched junction bases: 16. The CDR3, as DNA: TGTGCCACCAAGCCTAGCGGGGTTAGGCCCGAAGACACAGATACGCAGTATTTT. It is translated as CATKPSGVRPEDTDTQYF.

This clonotype was seen only once. The chain is built from TRBV28 and TRBJ2-1; D gene uncertain. CDR3 length: 18 residues. Trimming took 2 bases from V and 0 from J, leaving 17 bases between them. Germline-derived CDR1 and CDR2 are MDHEN and SYDVKM. The CDR3 sequence: CASSLTPQRLSSYNEQFF. The CDR3 DNA reads TGTGCCAGCAGTTTAACCCCACAGCGTTTAAGCTCCTACAATGAGCAGTTCTTC.

V and J are TRBV2 and TRBJ1-5; perhaps TRBD1 as D (5 bases). The V and J ends lost 11 bases and 3 bases respectively, with 14 bases between them. Germline V gene data show CDR1 as SNHLY and CDR2 as FYNNEI. The CDR3 covers 13 residues. CDR3 in amino acids: CAGIEGYNQPQHF. The CDR3 DNA reads TGTGCCGGCATCGAGGGGTACAATCAGCCCCAGCATTTT.

Points on this clonotype: A read error may produce the germline difference seen at one junction end. The chain recombines TRBV7-2 with TRBJ2-3; D not resolved. The germline V gene has CDR1 SGHTA and CDR2 FQGNSA. This CDR3 comprises 14 residues. The CDR3 loop reads CAGSYGPTTDTQYF. The CDR3 DNA follows: TGTGCCGGCAGCTATGGTCCTACAACGGATACGCAGTATTTT.

The gene calls are TRBV7-2 and TRBJ1-2; 9 bases align to TRBD1. The CDR3 spans 14 residues. CDR1 and CDR2 (germline): SGHTA, FQGNSA. With 4 bases clipped from V and 5 bases from J, the junction kept 5 bases outside the gene matches. The CDR3 reads CASSSGQGVYGYTF. The CDR3 nucleotides read TGTGCCAGCAGCTCGGGACAGGGTGTTTATGGCTACACCTTC.

This clonotype occurred many times. V is TRBV29-1 and J is TRBJ1-1, with D tentatively TRBD1 (6 bases). Trimming removed 7 bases at V and 4 bases at J, with 10 bases between. Germline CDR1 SQVTM, CDR2 ANQGSEA. The CDR3 has 11 residues. CDR3 DNA sequence: TGCAGCGCTTCAGGGGTCACTGAAGCTTTCTTT. Amino acid sequence: CSASGVTEAFF.

The V gene is TRBV6-5, the J gene TRBJ1-6; D is perhaps TRBD1 (6 bases). This CDR3 has 15 amino acids. V shed 6 bases and J shed 4 bases, with 13 bases lying between them. Germline CDR1 and CDR2: MNHEY and SVGAGI. The CDR3 nucleotides read TGTGCCAGCAGGGATGGACAGTCTTATAATTCACCCCTCCACTTT. Residues: CASRDGQSYNSPLHF.

In its sample, this clonotype was seen a few times. The genes are TRBV7-2 and TRBJ2-5; 7 bases line up with TRBD1. V dropped 2 bases and J dropped 4; count of bases not matched to a gene: 7. The CDR3 totals 15 residues. Looked up from germline, CDR1 is SGHTA and CDR2 is FQGNSA. The CDR3 region has the DNA TGTGCCAGCAGCTTATCAAGGACAGGAGGAGAGACCCAGTACTTC. Protein product: CASSLSRTGGETQYF.

This clonotype came up a few times. This chain joins TRBV20-1 and TRBJ1-4, with a possible D match to TRBD1 (6 bases). CDR3 size: 14 residues. CDR1 is DFQATT, CDR2 SNEGSKA, per germline (reference sequence). With 8 bases removed from V and 3 bases from J, the gap between germline ends came to 16 bases. The DNA for the CDR3 is TGCAGTCCCAAGGGGGGGACGCCTAATGAAAAACTGTTTTTT. Its protein product is CSPKGGTPNEKLFF.

This rearrangement joins TRBV9 to TRBJ1-2; 8 bases fit TRBD1. CDR1 and CDR2 (germline): SGDLS, YYNGEE. V was pared by 3 bases and J by 8 bases, with 15 bases of the junction left unmatched. This CDR3 contains 16 residues. Here the CDR3 DNA reads TGTGCCAGCAGCGCAGACCCTAGACAGGGGACGGGCGGCTACACCTTC. This sequence encodes CASSADPRQGTGGYTF.

This clonotype was counted only a few times. V usage is TRBV6-2 or TRBV6-3 and J usage is TRBJ2-5; TRBD2 aligns across 9 bases. The germline V gene encodes CDR1 MNHEY and CDR2 SVGEGT. V shed 0 bases, J shed 1 base, and the junction held 9 bases outside the gene matches. The CDR3 has 18 residues. The CDR3: CASSYSWSGGPSQETQYF. DNA for the CDR3: TGTGCCAGCAGTTACTCTTGGAGCGGGGGGCCTTCCCAAGAGACCCAGTACTTC.

This clonotype occurred a few times. The genes are TRBV29-1 and TRBJ2-7, with no clear D. Trimming removed 6 bases at V and 2 bases at J, with 11 bases between. Germline assignment: CDR1 SQVTM and CDR2 ANQGSEA. The CDR3 extends over 12 amino acids. CDR3 sequence: CSVRYRAYEQYF. CDR3 nucleotides: TGCAGCGTGAGATACAGAGCCTACGAGCAGTACTTC.

This sequence joins TRBV9 and TRBJ2-3, with TRBD2 matching over 9 bases. Germline CDR1 is SGDLS and CDR2 is YYNGEE. The V segment lost 3 bases and the J segment 6 bases; nucleotides outside the gene matches: 5. The CDR3 has 14 residues. The CDR3 DNA is TGTGCCAGCAGCGAACACGGACTAGCGGATACGCAGTATTTT. Translated, it gives CASSEHGLADTQYF.

This clonotype has more than one count but fewer than ten. The V and J genes are TRBV15 and TRBJ2-7; D remains unclear. Trimming took 3 bases from V and 0 from J, leaving 9 bases between them. Germline V gene data show CDR1 as LNHNV and CDR2 as YYDKDF (reference sequence). This CDR3 is built from 14 residues. DNA for the CDR3: TGTGCCACCAGCAGGGCTAGGAGCTCCTACGAGCAGTACTTC. Protein product: CATSRARSSYEQYF.

The V gene is TRBV3-1, the J gene TRBJ1-2, with a weak D call TRBD1 (5 bases). CDR1 and CDR2 (germline): LGHDT, YNNKEL (reference sequence). V was cut by 0 bases and J by 4 bases, with 15 bases left in between. This CDR3 region has 16 residues. CDR3 nucleotides: TGTGCCAGCAGCCAAGATAGGGCAGGGAGTCGCTATGGCTACACCTTC. Translating gives CASSQDRAGSRYGYTF.

This sequence joins TRBV6-5 and TRBJ2-1; TRBD1 aligns across 12 bases. V lost 3 bases, J lost 1 base, and 4 bases stayed unmatched. CDR1 and CDR2 (germline): MNHEY, SVGAGI. The CDR3 runs 17 residues. CDR3: CASSYGTGGLSYNEQFF. CDR3 coding DNA: TGTGCCAGCAGTTATGGGACAGGGGGCTTATCCTACAATGAGCAGTTCTTC.

The chain has TRBV10-2 and TRBJ2-4, with 11 bases aligning to TRBD2. J gave up 4 bases and V 8 bases, and 7 bases lay outside the gene matches. CDR1 and CDR2 from the germline V gene are WSHSY and SAAADI. This CDR3 contains 15 residues. In nucleotides, the CDR3 is TGCGCCAGCTCAGAACTAGCGGGGGATAAAAACATTCAGTACTTC. It is translated as CASSELAGDKNIQYF.

This clonotype appeared once. The chain recombines TRBV5-1 with TRBJ2-1; weak D call: TRBD1 (5 bases). Germline V lookup: CDR1 SGHRS, CDR2 YFSETQ. The CDR3 sequence is 13 residues long. The germline V and J ends were trimmed by 2 bases and 10 bases, with 13 bases remaining between them. The CDR3 region has the DNA TGCGCCAGCAGCTTACAGGTTCCGGCCGAGCAGTTCTTC. Protein product: CASSLQVPAEQFF.

The J gene is TRBJ1-6, the V gene TRBV4-3; D might be TRBD1 (5 bases). CDR3 length: 16 residues. V was shortened by 3 bases and J by 0 bases, with 9 bases between the two germline ends. Per the germline V gene, CDR1 is LGHNA and CDR2 is YSLEER. The CDR3 DNA sequence: TGCGCCAGCAGCCAGGACATGGGCTCCTATAATTCACCCCTCCACTTT. Translated, it gives CASSQDMGSYNSPLHF.

Only one count was recorded for this clonotype. The chain employs TRBV7-9 and TRBJ1-4, with unresolved D. Germline V gives CDR1 SEHNR, CDR2 FQNEAQ (reference sequence). Trimming left V 3 bases short and J 8 bases short, with 22 bases between. The CDR3 is made up of 17 amino acids. The CDR3 sequence is CASSFDSAATLNEKLFF. CDR3 in DNA: TGTGCCAGCAGCTTCGATTCGGCGGCAACCTTGAACGAAAAACTGTTTTTT.